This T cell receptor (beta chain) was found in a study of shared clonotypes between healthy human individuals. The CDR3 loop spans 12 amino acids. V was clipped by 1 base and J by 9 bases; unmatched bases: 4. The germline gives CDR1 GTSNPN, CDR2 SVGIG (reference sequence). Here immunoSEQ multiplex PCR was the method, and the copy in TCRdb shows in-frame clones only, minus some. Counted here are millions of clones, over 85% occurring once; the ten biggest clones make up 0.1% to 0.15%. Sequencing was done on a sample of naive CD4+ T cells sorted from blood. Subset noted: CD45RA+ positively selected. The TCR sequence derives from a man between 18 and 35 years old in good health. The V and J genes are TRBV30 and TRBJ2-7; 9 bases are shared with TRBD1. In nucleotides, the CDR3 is TGTGCCTGGAGTGCCACAGGGGGCGCGCAGTACTTC. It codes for CAWSATGGAQYF.